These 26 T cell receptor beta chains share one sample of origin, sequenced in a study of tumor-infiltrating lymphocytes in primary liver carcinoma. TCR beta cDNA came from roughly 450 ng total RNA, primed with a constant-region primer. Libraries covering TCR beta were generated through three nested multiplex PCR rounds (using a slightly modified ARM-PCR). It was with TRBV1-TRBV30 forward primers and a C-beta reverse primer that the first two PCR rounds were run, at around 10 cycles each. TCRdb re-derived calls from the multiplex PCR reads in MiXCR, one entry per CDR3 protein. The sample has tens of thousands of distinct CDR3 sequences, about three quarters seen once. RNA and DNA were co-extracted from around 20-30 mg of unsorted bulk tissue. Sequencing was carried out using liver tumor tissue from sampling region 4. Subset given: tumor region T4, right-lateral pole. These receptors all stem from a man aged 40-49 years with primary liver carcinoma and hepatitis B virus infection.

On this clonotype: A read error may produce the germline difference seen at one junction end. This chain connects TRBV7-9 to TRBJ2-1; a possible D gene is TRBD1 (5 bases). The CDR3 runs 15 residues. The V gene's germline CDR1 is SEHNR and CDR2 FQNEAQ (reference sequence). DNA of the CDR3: TGTGCCAGCAGTGACAGTTTATCCGAAAATCATGAGCAATTCTTC. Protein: CASSDSLSENHEQFF.

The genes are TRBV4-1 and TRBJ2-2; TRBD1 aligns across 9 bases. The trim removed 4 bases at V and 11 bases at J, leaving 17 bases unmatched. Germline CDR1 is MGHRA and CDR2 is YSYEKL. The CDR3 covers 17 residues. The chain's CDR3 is CASSLPRTGANTSELFF. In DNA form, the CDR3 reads TGCGCCAGCAGCCTACCCCGGACAGGGGCGAACACCAGTGAGCTGTTTTTT.

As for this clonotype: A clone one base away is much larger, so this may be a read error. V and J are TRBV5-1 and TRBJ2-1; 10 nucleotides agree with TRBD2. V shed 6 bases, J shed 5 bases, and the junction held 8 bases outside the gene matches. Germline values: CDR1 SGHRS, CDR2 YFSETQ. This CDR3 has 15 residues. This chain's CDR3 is CASNRTSGNNNEQFF. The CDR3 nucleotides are TGCGCCAGCAACCGGACTAGCGGAAACAACAATGAGCAGTTCTTC.

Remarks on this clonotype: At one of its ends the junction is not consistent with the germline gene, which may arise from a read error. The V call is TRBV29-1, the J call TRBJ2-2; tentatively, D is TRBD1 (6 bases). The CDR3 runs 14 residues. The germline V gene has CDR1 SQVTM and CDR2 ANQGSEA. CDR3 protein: CSVVFQGTTGELSF. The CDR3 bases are TGCAGTGTTGTATTTCAGGGGACCACCGGGGAGCTGTCTTTT.

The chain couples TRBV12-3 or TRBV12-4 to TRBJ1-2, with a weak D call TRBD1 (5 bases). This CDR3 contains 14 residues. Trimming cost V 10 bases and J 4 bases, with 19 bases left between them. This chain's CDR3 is CANTFRGSAYGYTF. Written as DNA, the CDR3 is TGTGCCAACACTTTTAGGGGTTCAGCCTATGGCTACACCTTC.

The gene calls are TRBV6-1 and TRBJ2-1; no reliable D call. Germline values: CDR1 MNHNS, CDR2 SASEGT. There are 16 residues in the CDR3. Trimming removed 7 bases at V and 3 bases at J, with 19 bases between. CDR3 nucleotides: TGTGCCAGCACCCCTTATCTTTGCGGAAGCTACAATGAGCAGTTCTTC. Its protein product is CASTPYLCGSYNEQFF.

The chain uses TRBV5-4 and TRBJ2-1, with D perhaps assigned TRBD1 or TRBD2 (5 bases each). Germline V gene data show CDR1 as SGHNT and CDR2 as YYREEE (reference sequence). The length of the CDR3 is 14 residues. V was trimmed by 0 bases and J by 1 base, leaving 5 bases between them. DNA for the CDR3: TGTGCCAGCAGCTTGGGGGGGTCCTACAATGAGCAGTTCTTC. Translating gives CASSLGGSYNEQFF.

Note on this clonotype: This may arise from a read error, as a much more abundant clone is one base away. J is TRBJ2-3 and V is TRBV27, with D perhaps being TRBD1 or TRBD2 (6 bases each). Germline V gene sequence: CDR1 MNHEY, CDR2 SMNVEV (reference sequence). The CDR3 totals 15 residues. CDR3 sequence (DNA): TGTGCCAGCAGTCCTAGGGGGGTTGGGGCAGATATGCAGTATTTT. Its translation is CASSPRGVGADMQYF.

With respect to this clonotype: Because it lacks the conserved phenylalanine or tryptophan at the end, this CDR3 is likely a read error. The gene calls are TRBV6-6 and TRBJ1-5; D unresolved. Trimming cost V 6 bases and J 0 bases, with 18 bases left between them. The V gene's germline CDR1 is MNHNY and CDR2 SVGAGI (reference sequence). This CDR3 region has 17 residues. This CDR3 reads CASRAVVDIYSNQPQHL. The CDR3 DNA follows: TGTGCCAGCAGGGCTGTAGTAGACATATATAGCAATCAGCCCCAGCATCTT.

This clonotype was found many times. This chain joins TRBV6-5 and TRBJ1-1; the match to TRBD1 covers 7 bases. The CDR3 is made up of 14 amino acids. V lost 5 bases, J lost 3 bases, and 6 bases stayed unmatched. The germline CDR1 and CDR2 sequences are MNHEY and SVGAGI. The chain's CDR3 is CASSVTGKDTEAFF. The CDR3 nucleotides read TGTGCCAGCAGTGTGACAGGGAAGGACACTGAAGCTTTCTTT.

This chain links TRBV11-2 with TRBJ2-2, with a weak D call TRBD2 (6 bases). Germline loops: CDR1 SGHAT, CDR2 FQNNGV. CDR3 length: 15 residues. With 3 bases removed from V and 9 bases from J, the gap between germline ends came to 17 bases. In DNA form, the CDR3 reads TGTGCCAGCAGCTTTGCGGGATCGAAGACATGGGAGCTGTTTTTT. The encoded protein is CASSFAGSKTWELFF.

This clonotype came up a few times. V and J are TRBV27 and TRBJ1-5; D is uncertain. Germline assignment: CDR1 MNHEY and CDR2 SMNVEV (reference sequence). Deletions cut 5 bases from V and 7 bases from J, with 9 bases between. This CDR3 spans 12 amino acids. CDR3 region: CASSPLGQPQHF. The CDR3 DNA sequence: TGTGCCAGCAGTCCATTAGGACAGCCCCAGCATTTT.

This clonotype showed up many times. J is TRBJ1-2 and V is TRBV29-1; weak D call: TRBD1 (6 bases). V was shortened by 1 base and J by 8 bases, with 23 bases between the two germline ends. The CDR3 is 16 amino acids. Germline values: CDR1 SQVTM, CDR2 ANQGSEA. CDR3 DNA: TGCAGCGTTGAAGGCAGTGCCCGGAGCAGGGGTGAGGGCTACACCTTC. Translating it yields CSVEGSARSRGEGYTF.

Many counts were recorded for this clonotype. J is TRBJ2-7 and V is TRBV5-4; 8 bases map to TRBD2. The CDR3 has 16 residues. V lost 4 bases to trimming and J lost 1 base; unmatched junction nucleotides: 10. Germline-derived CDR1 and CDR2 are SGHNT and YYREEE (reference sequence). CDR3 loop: CASSPGSGSWSYEQYF. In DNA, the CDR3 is TGTGCCAGCAGCCCCGGGAGCGGGAGCTGGTCCTACGAGCAGTACTTC.

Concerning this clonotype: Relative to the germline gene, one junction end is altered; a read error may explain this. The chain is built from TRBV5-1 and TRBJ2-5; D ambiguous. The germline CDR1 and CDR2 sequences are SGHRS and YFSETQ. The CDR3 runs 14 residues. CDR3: CVSSLEFHQETQCF. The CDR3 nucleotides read TGCGTCAGCAGCTTGGAGTTCCATCAAGAGACCCAGTGCTTC.

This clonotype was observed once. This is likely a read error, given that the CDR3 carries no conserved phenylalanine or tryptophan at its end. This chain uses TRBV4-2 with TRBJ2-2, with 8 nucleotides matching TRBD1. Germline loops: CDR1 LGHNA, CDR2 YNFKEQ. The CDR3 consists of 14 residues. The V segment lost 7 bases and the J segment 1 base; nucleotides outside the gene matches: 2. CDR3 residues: CASTGTGNTGELFS. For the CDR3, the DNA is TGTGCCAGCACCGGGACAGGGAACACCGGGGAGCTGTTTTCT.

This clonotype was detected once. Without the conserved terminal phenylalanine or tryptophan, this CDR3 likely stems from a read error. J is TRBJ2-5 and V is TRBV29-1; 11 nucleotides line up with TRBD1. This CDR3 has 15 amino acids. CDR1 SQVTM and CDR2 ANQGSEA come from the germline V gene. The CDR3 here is CSVEADRGRAETQYY. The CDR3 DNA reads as TGCAGCGTTGAAGCGGACAGGGGGCGAGCAGAGACTCAGTACTAC.

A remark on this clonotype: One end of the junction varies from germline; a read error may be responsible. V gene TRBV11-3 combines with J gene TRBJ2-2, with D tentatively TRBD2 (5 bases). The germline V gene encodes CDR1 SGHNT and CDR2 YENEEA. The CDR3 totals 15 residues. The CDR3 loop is CASSLETANTGELFF. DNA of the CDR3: TGTGCCAGTAGCTTAGAAACCGCGAACACCGGGGAGCTCTTTTTT.

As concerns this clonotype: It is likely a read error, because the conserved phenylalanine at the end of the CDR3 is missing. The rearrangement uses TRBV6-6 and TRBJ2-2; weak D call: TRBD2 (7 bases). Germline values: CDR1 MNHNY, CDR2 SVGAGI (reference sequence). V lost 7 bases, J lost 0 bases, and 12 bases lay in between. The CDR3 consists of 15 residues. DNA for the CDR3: TGTGCCAGCACTAGAGGGGGGGCGAACACCGGGGAGCTGTTTTTA. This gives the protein CASTRGGANTGELFL.

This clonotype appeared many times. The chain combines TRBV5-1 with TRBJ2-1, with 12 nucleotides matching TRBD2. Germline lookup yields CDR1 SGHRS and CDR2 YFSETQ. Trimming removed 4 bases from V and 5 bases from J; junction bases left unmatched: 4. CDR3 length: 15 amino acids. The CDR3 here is CASSATSGSHNEQFF. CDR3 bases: TGCGCCAGCAGCGCGACTAGCGGGAGCCACAATGAGCAGTTCTTC.

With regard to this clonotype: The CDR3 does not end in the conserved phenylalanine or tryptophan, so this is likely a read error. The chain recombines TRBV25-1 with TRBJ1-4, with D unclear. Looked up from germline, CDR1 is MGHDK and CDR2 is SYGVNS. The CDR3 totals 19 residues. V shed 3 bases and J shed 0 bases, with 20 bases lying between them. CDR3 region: CASSEEVAAVLATNEKLFS. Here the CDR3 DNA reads TGTGCCAGCAGTGAGGAAGTGGCGGCGGTACTTGCAACTAATGAAAAACTGTTTTCT.

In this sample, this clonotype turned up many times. The CDR3 DNA follows: TGTGCCAGCAGGTCCCCCGGGACAGGGGGCCCAGATACGCAGTATTTT. Its protein product is CASRSPGTGGPDTQYF. The genes are TRBV28 and TRBJ2-3, with 12 bases identical to TRBD1. The CDR3 spans 16 residues. The germline CDR1 and CDR2 sequences are MDHEN and SYDVKM. V shed 6 bases, J shed 4 bases, and the junction held 8 bases outside the gene matches.

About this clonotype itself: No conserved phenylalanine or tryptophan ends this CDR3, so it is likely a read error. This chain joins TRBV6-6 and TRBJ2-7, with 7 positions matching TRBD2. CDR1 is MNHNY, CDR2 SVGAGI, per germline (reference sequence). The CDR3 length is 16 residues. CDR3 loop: CTSSHRVGGPSYEQYI. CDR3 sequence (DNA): TGTACCAGCAGTCATCGAGTGGGAGGGCCTTCCTACGAGCAGTACATC.

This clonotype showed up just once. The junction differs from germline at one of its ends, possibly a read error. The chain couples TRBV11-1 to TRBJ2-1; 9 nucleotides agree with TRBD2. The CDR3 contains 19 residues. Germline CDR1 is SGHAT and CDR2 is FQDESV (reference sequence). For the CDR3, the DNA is TGTGCCAGCAGCTTTGATCAGCGGGAGGCGTTGAGCTCCTACAACGAGCAGTTCTTC. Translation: CASSFDQREALSSYNEQFF.

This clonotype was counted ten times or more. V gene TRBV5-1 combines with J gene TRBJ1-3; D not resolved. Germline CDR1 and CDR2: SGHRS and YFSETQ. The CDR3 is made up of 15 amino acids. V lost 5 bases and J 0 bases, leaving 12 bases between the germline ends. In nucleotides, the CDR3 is TGCGCCAGCAGAGACGTCCGCTCCTCTGGAAACACCATATATTTT. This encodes CASRDVRSSGNTIYF.

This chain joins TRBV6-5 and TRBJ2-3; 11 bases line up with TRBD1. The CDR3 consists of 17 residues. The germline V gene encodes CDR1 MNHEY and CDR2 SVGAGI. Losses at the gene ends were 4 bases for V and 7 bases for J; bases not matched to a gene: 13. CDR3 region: CASSSETPGQGGNTQYF. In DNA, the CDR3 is TGTGCCAGCAGTTCCGAGACGCCGGGACAGGGGGGAAATACGCAGTATTTT.